The 17 T cell receptor beta chains reported below all come from one sample, sequenced in a study of early T cells in non-severe SARS-CoV-2 infection. A single record per CDR3 protein comes from TCRdb applying MiXCR to the 5' RACE reads. The data contain around 67,000 distinct CDR3 sequences, 9.5% to 15% of them singletons. Sequencing used whole blood. The receptors were sampled from an adult who was a healthcare worker with PCR-confirmed SARS-CoV-2 infection or an uninfected control (not recorded which).

This clonotype has at least ten counts. The V call is TRBV29-1, the J call TRBJ2-1; a weak D match, TRBD1 (5 bases). Germline lookup yields CDR1 SQVTM and CDR2 ANQGSEA. V was clipped by 4 bases and J by 0 bases, with 13 bases between them. The CDR3 sequence is 15 residues long. The CDR3 DNA reads TGCAGCGTTGGGGATTTAAGGGGCTCCTACAATGAGCAGTTCTTC. Amino acids: CSVGDLRGSYNEQFF.

This clonotype showed up many times. This chain uses TRBV5-4 with TRBJ2-5; 8 bases align to TRBD1. Trimming took 4 bases from V and 4 from J; bases not matched to a gene: 6. CDR1 SGHNT and CDR2 YYREEE come from the germline V gene (reference sequence). The CDR3 is made up of 14 amino acids. The CDR3 sequence is CASSANTGGETQYF. Written as DNA, the CDR3 is TGTGCCAGCAGCGCTAATACAGGGGGAGAGACCCAGTACTTC.

This clonotype showed up just a few times. V usage is TRBV6-2 or TRBV6-3 and J usage is TRBJ1-6, with D unclear. This CDR3 region has 12 residues. Per the germline V gene, CDR1 is MNHEY and CDR2 is SVGEGT. V was trimmed by 1 base and J by 7 bases, leaving 2 bases between them. Written as DNA, the CDR3 is TGTGCCAGCAGTTACTGGAATTCACCCCTCCACTTT. The encoded protein is CASSYWNSPLHF.

This clonotype occurred many times. The rearrangement uses TRBV6-1 and TRBJ1-5; a weak D match, TRBD1 (5 bases). This CDR3 is built from 14 residues. Trimming removed 0 bases from V and 2 bases from J, with 5 bases in between. Germline CDR1 and CDR2: MNHNS and SASEGT. The CDR3 protein is CASSEAGGNQPQHF. DNA of the CDR3: TGTGCCAGCAGTGAAGCAGGGGGCAATCAGCCCCAGCATTTT.

V usage is TRBV4-1 and J usage is TRBJ1-5; a weak D match, TRBD1 (5 bases). The germline CDR1 and CDR2 sequences are MGHRA and YSYEKL. Between the trimmed V and J ends, which lost 1 base and 1 base, there was a span of 11 bases. CDR3 length: 16 amino acids. The DNA of the CDR3 is TGCGCCAGCAGCCAAGGAGGGGCATTAAGCAATCAGCCCCAGCATTTT. This codes for CASSQGGALSNQPQHF.

Only a few counts were recorded for this clonotype. The chain links TRBV9 to TRBJ2-7; D could derive from TRBD1 or TRBD2 (6 bases each). Germline lookup yields CDR1 SGDLS and CDR2 YYNGEE. V lost 3 bases, J lost 3 bases, and 13 bases lay in between. The length of the CDR3 is 14 residues. The CDR3 coding sequence is TGTGCCAGCAGCGAAGGGGGACTGCTCTACGAGCAGTACTTC. It encodes CASSEGGLLYEQYF.

This clonotype was counted at least ten times. The CDR3 is CAIRWGDTGNTIYF. The CDR3 nucleotides read TGTGCCATCAGATGGGGGGACACTGGAAACACCATATATTTT. This chain links TRBV10-3 with TRBJ1-3, with D possibly being TRBD1 (6 bases). The CDR3 runs to 14 residues. V lost 6 bases and J lost 2, with 11 bases in between. Germline V gives CDR1 ENHRY, CDR2 SYGVKD.

V usage is TRBV20-1 and J usage is TRBJ1-5; D remains unclear. CDR1 and CDR2 from the germline V gene are DFQATT and SNEGSKA (reference sequence). The germline V and J ends were trimmed by 6 bases and 3 bases, with 12 bases remaining between them. The CDR3 is 13 residues long. The CDR3 here is CSAAWRLNQPQHF. DNA for the CDR3: TGCAGTGCGGCTTGGCGTCTCAATCAGCCCCAGCATTTT.

This clonotype was seen only a few times. The V gene is TRBV10-3, the J gene TRBJ2-7; a possible D gene is TRBD1 (6 bases). This CDR3 contains 14 residues. Germline values: CDR1 ENHRY, CDR2 SYGVKD. Trimming shortened V by 8 bases and J by 0 bases, and 14 bases separated the two germline ends. CDR3 in DNA: TGTGCCATCCGCGAGCCAGGGGACTCCTACGAGCAGTACTTC. It translates to CAIREPGDSYEQYF.

The chain employs TRBV12-3 or TRBV12-4 and TRBJ1-1; D unclear. The CDR3 consists of 15 residues. Trimming took 6 bases from V and 2 from J, leaving 16 bases between them. CDR3 sequence: CASSDPGFPNTEAFF. CDR3 DNA: TGTGCCAGCAGCGATCCAGGATTCCCCAACACTGAAGCTTTCTTT.

This clonotype was found many times. The chain joins TRBV6-5 to TRBJ1-1; D ambiguous. Trimming removed 6 bases from V and 4 bases from J, with 12 bases in between. The CDR3 totals 13 residues. CDR1 is MNHEY and CDR2 is SVGAGI in the germline V gene. CDR3 bases: TGTGCCAGCAGGCGGACGGTATTCACTGAAGCTTTCTTT. The encoded protein is CASRRTVFTEAFF.

This clonotype occurred many times. The rearrangement links TRBV11-2 to TRBJ2-5; D remains ambiguous. Germline V gives CDR1 SGHAT, CDR2 FQNNGV. This CDR3 region has 13 residues. V was trimmed by 5 bases and J by 2 bases, leaving 9 bases between them. The CDR3, as DNA: TGTGCCAGCAGCACGGCCATGCAAGAGACCCAGTACTTC. This encodes CASSTAMQETQYF.

This clonotype turned up a few times. The V gene is TRBV12-3 or TRBV12-4, the J gene TRBJ1-5, with D unclear. This CDR3 is built from 14 residues. V was cut by 7 bases and J by 9 bases, with 19 bases left in between. The CDR3 reads CASTRRLASWPQHF. The CDR3 coding sequence is TGTGCCAGCACCAGACGTTTAGCTAGTTGGCCCCAGCATTTT.

In its sample, this clonotype was seen many times. V gene TRBV5-1 combines with J gene TRBJ1-1; D not certain. Looked up from germline, CDR1 is SGHRS and CDR2 is YFSETQ. The CDR3 is 14 amino acids. Trimming pared 4 bases from V and 1 base from J, leaving 11 bases between. The CDR3 DNA is TGCGCCAGCAGCCTTAGACAAGAGAACACTGAAGCTTTCTTT. As protein: CASSLRQENTEAFF.

The table lists this clonotype with many counts. V and J are TRBV28 and TRBJ2-1; D perhaps matches TRBD1 (6 bases). Looked up from germline, CDR1 is MDHEN and CDR2 is SYDVKM. The CDR3 is 15 residues long. Trimming took off 2 bases at V and 5 bases at J, with 13 bases between the two ends. The CDR3 nucleotides read TGTGCCAGCAGTTTAGCAGGGGCTAACGACAATGAGCAGTTCTTC. It specifies CASSLAGANDNEQFF.

At least ten counts were recorded for this clonotype. The chain uses TRBV10-3 and TRBJ2-1; D might be TRBD1 (5 bases). The V end was cut by 2 bases, the J end by 0 bases, with 14 bases between. Germline CDR1 reads ENHRY; CDR2 reads SYGVKD. CDR3 length: 17 residues. The CDR3 coding sequence is TGTGCCATCAGTGAGAGGGGTGCGCAGTCCTCCTACAATGAGCAGTTCTTC. Its translation is CAISERGAQSSYNEQFF.

This clonotype was observed a handful of times. The chain links TRBV20-1 to TRBJ2-1; no clear D gene. The CDR3 totals 11 residues. The germline V gene encodes CDR1 DFQATT and CDR2 SNEGSKA (reference sequence). The V end was cut by 3 bases, the J end by 9 bases, with 9 bases between. The CDR3 spells CSASLIGEQFF. The CDR3 DNA reads as TGCAGTGCTAGTCTCATCGGTGAGCAGTTCTTC.